A single sample gave rise to the 31 T cell receptor beta chains below, sequenced in a study of T cell responses to AZD1222 COVID-19 vaccine. Some clones are missing from TCRdb's copy, which holds only in-frame ones; the method was immunoSEQ multiplex PCR. The table shows 110,000 or so clones, with around 90% occurring only once. The source was peripheral blood, collected on day 0 of AZD1222 vaccination. The receptor source for this set is an adult in good health.

V and J are TRBV13 and TRBJ1-3; D uncertain. The CDR3 totals 15 residues. Deletions cut 0 bases from V and 0 bases from J, with 6 bases between. Looked up from germline, CDR1 is PRHDT and CDR2 is FYEKMQ (reference sequence). The CDR3 spells CASSLGTASGNTIYF. CDR3 DNA: TGTGCCAGCAGCTTAGGGACGGCCTCTGGAAACACCATATATTTT.

This clone was detected once. The V call is TRBV6-4, the J call TRBJ1-1; 7 bases are a match to TRBD1. The CDR3 sequence is 13 residues long. Germline CDR1 and CDR2: MRHNA and SNTAGT. V trimming: 3 bases; J trimming: 5 bases; junction bases outside the gene matches: 3. The CDR3 region has the DNA TGTGCCAGCAGTGAGACAGGGTTTACTGAAGCTTTCTTT. Its translation is CASSETGFTEAFF.

The chain is built from TRBV5-4 and TRBJ2-1; D remains unclear. The V gene lost 0 bases and the J gene lost 9 bases, with 10 bases spanning the gap. The CDR3 contains 13 residues. The V gene's germline CDR1 is SGHNT and CDR2 YYREEE (reference sequence). Here the CDR3 reads CASSLGSLGEQFF. In DNA, the CDR3 is TGTGCCAGCAGCTTGGGGTCTTTAGGTGAGCAGTTCTTC.

The chain links TRBV7-8 to TRBJ1-2; D ambiguous. The germline gives CDR1 SGHVS, CDR2 FQNEAQ. The CDR3 contains 13 residues. Trimming removed 1 base from V and 8 bases from J, with 11 bases in between. CDR3: CASSLGRSSGYTF. CDR3 sequence (DNA): TGTGCCAGCAGCTTAGGACGGTCCTCCGGCTACACCTTC.

V usage is TRBV7-9 and J usage is TRBJ2-3, with D perhaps being TRBD1 or TRBD2 (5 bases each). The germline gives CDR1 SEHNR, CDR2 FQNEAQ (reference sequence). V lost 4 bases and J 2 bases, leaving 19 bases between the germline ends. The CDR3 totals 17 residues. For the CDR3, the DNA is TGTGCCAGCAGCTCCCTCGGGGCTGCGGTTGCCACAGATACGCAGTATTTT. This translates into CASSSLGAAVATDTQYF.

This rearrangement joins TRBV29-1 to TRBJ1-2; D not certain. The CDR3 has 12 residues. Germline CDR1 SQVTM, CDR2 ANQGSEA. Trimming removed 7 bases at V and 5 bases at J, with 14 bases between. The CDR3 coding sequence is TGCAGCGCTGACCAGGACGGTTATGGCTACACCTTC. Amino acid sequence: CSADQDGYGYTF.

The V and J genes are TRBV12-3 or TRBV12-4 and TRBJ1-2; D possibly corresponds to TRBD1 (5 bases). V lost 7 bases to trimming and J lost 4 bases, with 10 bases between them. This CDR3 has 12 amino acids. CDR3 protein: CASTGHIYGYTF. DNA of the CDR3: TGTGCCAGCACCGGACATATCTATGGCTACACCTTC.

This clone appeared once. The rearrangement links TRBV30 to TRBJ2-1; D is uncertain. V lost 8 bases, J lost 2 bases, and 7 bases lay in between. Germline V gives CDR1 GTSNPN, CDR2 SVGIG (reference sequence). The CDR3 has 11 amino acids. CDR3 loop: CAREAYNEQFF. The DNA of the CDR3 is TGTGCCCGAGAAGCCTACAATGAGCAGTTCTTC. The variable domain in full, completed from reference TRBV30 and TRBJ2-1, reads SQTIHQWPATLVQPVGSPLSLECTVEGTSNPNLYWYRQAAGRGLQLLFYSVGIGQISSEVPQNLSASRPQDRQFILSSKKLLLSDSGFYLCAREAYNEQFFGPGTRLTVL.

The chain couples TRBV3-1 (or the pseudogene TRBV3-2) to TRBJ1-3; perhaps TRBD1 as D (5 bases). Germline loops: CDR1 LGHDT, CDR2 YNNKEL (reference sequence). Trimming removed 6 bases from V and 4 bases from J, with 10 bases in between. The CDR3 extends over 13 amino acids. The CDR3 loop reads CASRQGSGNTIYF. Written as DNA, the CDR3 is TGTGCCAGCAGGCAGGGATCCGGAAACACCATATATTTT.

The gene calls are TRBV7-8 and TRBJ2-7; the match to TRBD1 covers 10 bases. The length of the CDR3 is 15 residues. With V trimmed by 7 bases and J by 7 bases, 13 bases remained unmatched. The germline V gene has CDR1 SGHVS and CDR2 FQNEAQ. The CDR3 bases are TGTGCCAGCACCCCCACGGGACAGGGGCAGGGGGAGCAGTACTTC. It yields the protein CASTPTGQGQGEQYF.

This clone was observed a single time. The J gene is TRBJ1-6, the V gene TRBV19; D gene unclear. Germline CDR1 reads LNHDA; CDR2 reads SQIVND (reference sequence). V gave up 2 bases and J gave up 7 bases, with 9 bases separating them. The CDR3 has 14 residues. This chain's CDR3 is CASSIPTGNSPLHF. The CDR3 coding sequence is TGTGCCAGTAGTATACCTACGGGGAATTCACCCCTCCACTTT.

The chain links TRBV24-1 to TRBJ1-2, with D unclear. The CDR3 covers 12 residues. With 5 bases removed from V and 5 bases from J, the gap between germline ends came to 8 bases. Germline-derived CDR1 and CDR2 are KGHDR and SFDVKD. The DNA of the CDR3 is TGTGCCACCAGTGCCAAGGGTTATGGCTACACCTTC. Protein: CATSAKGYGYTF.

This chain joins TRBV9 and TRBJ1-6; tentative D call: TRBD1 (6 bases). Germline CDR1 and CDR2: SGDLS and YYNGEE. The ends were cut back, 0 bases at V and 8 bases at J, with 18 bases in the middle. The length of the CDR3 is 17 residues. The DNA of the CDR3 is TGTGCCAGCAGCGTAGGGGGGCGAGGGCGTGTGGATTCACCCCTCCACTTT. It is translated as CASSVGGRGRVDSPLHF.

The chain employs TRBV2 and TRBJ1-5; 9 bases fit TRBD1. Germline V gives CDR1 SNHLY, CDR2 FYNNEI. The trim removed 6 bases at V and 7 bases at J, leaving 10 bases unmatched. This CDR3 contains 15 residues. The DNA of the CDR3 is TGTGCCAGCAGCCCGGGACAGGGAGCTATCCAGCCCCAGCATTTT. It encodes CASSPGQGAIQPQHF.

This clone has a handful of counts. V and J are TRBV20-1 and TRBJ1-1; possibly TRBD1 for D (6 bases). Germline-derived CDR1 and CDR2 are DFQATT and SNEGSKA (reference sequence). V was pared by 5 bases and J by 10 bases, with 11 bases between. The CDR3 has 10 residues. The CDR3 DNA reads as TGCAGTGCTGCAAGACAGGCAGCTTTCTTT. Protein sequence: CSAARQAAFF.

The CDR3 DNA sequence: TGTGCCAGCAGCGTAGGAACCGGGGGTACAGGGAATACGCAGTATTTT. The encoded protein is CASSVGTGGTGNTQYF. The J gene is TRBJ2-3, the V gene TRBV9, with D perhaps given as TRBD1 or TRBD2 (6 bases each). The V end was cut by 0 bases, the J end by 7 bases, with 18 bases between. Germline V lookup: CDR1 SGDLS, CDR2 YYNGEE. The CDR3 sequence is 16 residues long.

This chain links TRBV13 with TRBJ2-5, with 7 bases matching TRBD1. The CDR3 spans 16 residues. J was trimmed by 5 bases and V by 5 bases; bases with no gene match: 14. Per the germline V gene, CDR1 is PRHDT and CDR2 is FYEKMQ (reference sequence). The CDR3 sequence: CASSQSSADRRETQYF. For the CDR3, the DNA is TGTGCCAGCAGCCAAAGCAGTGCGGACAGGAGGGAGACCCAGTACTTC.

This chain connects TRBV5-6 to TRBJ1-6; 8 bases match TRBD1. Germline lookup yields CDR1 SGHDT and CDR2 YYEEEE. With V trimmed by 3 bases and J by 7 bases, 6 bases remained unmatched. This CDR3 contains 15 residues. The CDR3 spells CASSSGGTGNSPLHF. In DNA, the CDR3 is TGTGCCAGCAGCTCCGGAGGGACAGGAAATTCACCCCTCCACTTT.

The chain links TRBV7-2 to TRBJ1-3; D unresolved. Germline CDR1 reads SGHTA; CDR2 reads FQGNSA. The V and J ends lost 1 base and 0 bases respectively, with 10 bases between them. The CDR3 loop spans 16 amino acids. The CDR3 protein is CASSLVGRISGNTIYF. The CDR3 DNA sequence: TGTGCCAGCAGCTTAGTCGGCCGAATCTCTGGAAACACCATATATTTT. The full variable domain, its missing parts supplied by reference TRBV7-2 and TRBJ1-3, is GAGVSQSPSNKVTEKGKDVELRCDPISGHTALYWYRQSLGQGLEFLIYFQGNSAPDKSGLPSDRFSAERTGGSVSTLTIQRTQQEDSAVYLCASSLVGRISGNTIYFGEGSWLTVV.

The chain has TRBV9 and TRBJ1-6; tentative D call: TRBD1 (6 bases). The germline V and J ends were trimmed by 4 bases and 5 bases, with 13 bases remaining between them. The CDR3 has 15 residues. Germline V gene sequence: CDR1 SGDLS, CDR2 YYNGEE. The CDR3 loop reads CASSQQGRNNSPLHF. In DNA, the CDR3 is TGTGCCAGCAGCCAACAGGGTCGGAATAATTCACCCCTCCACTTT. Based on the CDR3 plus reference TRBV9 and TRBJ1-6, the full variable domain is DSGVTQTPKHLITATGQRVTLRCSPRSGDLSVYWYQQSLDQGLQFLIQYYNGEERAKGNILERFSAQQFPDLHSELNLSSLELGDSALYFCASSQQGRNNSPLHFGNGTRLTVT.

About this clone itself: At one boundary the junction diverges from the germline segment, which might be a read error. The J gene is TRBJ2-7, the V gene TRBV7-2, with 7 positions matching TRBD2. The CDR3 spans 15 residues. Germline CDR1 reads SGHTA; CDR2 reads FQGNSA. The CDR3 nucleotides are TGTGCCAGCAGCTTATTCCCTAGCGGTACCTACGAGCAGTATTTC. This translates into CASSLFPSGTYEQYF.

The V call is TRBV5-1, the J call TRBJ1-1; the D is unclear. Germline loops: CDR1 SGHRS, CDR2 YFSETQ. V lost 2 bases, J lost 8 bases, and 7 bases lay in between. The CDR3 has 11 residues. The CDR3: CASSFGVEAFF. The DNA of the CDR3 is TGCGCCAGCAGCTTCGGAGTAGAAGCTTTCTTT.

The chain combines TRBV6-5 with TRBJ2-1; D is perhaps TRBD2 (7 bases). The CDR3 has 15 amino acids. The V gene lost 4 bases and the J gene lost 7 bases, with 17 bases spanning the gap. The germline gives CDR1 MNHEY, CDR2 SVGAGI. CDR3 DNA: TGTGCCAGCAGTTTGGGGGGGGCGGGAGAAAATGAGCAGTTCTTC. Protein: CASSLGGAGENEQFF.

This rearrangement joins TRBV7-3 to TRBJ1-2; D is unclear. The CDR3 consists of 11 residues. V gave up 5 bases and J gave up 4 bases, with 5 bases separating them. CDR1 is SGHTA, CDR2 FQGTGA, per germline. The CDR3 region is CASSRSYGYTF. CDR3 DNA sequence: TGTGCCAGCAGCCGTTCCTATGGCTACACCTTC.

In this sample, this clone is hyperexpanded. This chain joins TRBV5-1 and TRBJ1-2, with D possibly matching TRBD1 (6 bases). V lost 3 bases, J lost 4 bases, and 10 bases lay in between. This CDR3 contains 13 residues. Looked up from germline, CDR1 is SGHRS and CDR2 is YFSETQ. The CDR3 is CASSWDKSYGYTF. The CDR3 nucleotides read TGCGCCAGCAGCTGGGACAAAAGCTATGGCTACACCTTC.

The chain carries TRBV11-3 and TRBJ2-6; D tentatively fits TRBD1 or TRBD2 (5 bases each). This CDR3 region has 16 residues. In germline, CDR1 is SGHNT, CDR2 YENEEA. Trimming shortened V by 5 bases and J by 2 bases, and 13 bases separated the two germline ends. CDR3 protein: CASSPRGGTGANVLTF. DNA of the CDR3: TGTGCCAGCAGCCCCCGTGGGGGTACTGGGGCCAACGTCCTGACTTTC. Full variable domain (missing parts from reference TRBV11-3 and TRBJ2-6): EAGVVQSPRYKIIEKKQPVAFWCNPISGHNTLYWYLQNLGQGPELLIRYENEEAVDDSQLPKDRFSAERLKGVDSTLKIQPAELGDSAVYLCASSPRGGTGANVLTFGAGSRLTVL.

The chain has TRBV10-2 and TRBJ1-2; D unclear. Between the trimmed V and J ends, which lost 6 bases and 4 bases, there was a span of 15 bases. Germline V gives CDR1 WSHSY, CDR2 SAAADI. The CDR3 runs to 14 residues. As DNA, the CDR3 is TGCGCCAGCAGCATAGCAGGAGTTTCCTATGGCTACACCTTC. Protein product: CASSIAGVSYGYTF.

The chain links TRBV15 to TRBJ1-6, with unresolved D. CDR3 size: 15 residues. Germline CDR1 and CDR2: LNHNV and YYDKDF (reference sequence). Trimming pared 1 base from V and 6 bases from J, leaving 10 bases between. The DNA of the CDR3 is TGTGCCACCAGCAGAGGTGGAGGGTTTAATTCACCCCTCCACTTT. Its protein is CATSRGGGFNSPLHF.

V is TRBV7-3 and J is TRBJ2-7; 10 bases agree with TRBD1. There are 17 residues in the CDR3. V gave up 5 bases and J gave up 2 bases; unmatched junction bases: 12. The germline CDR1 and CDR2 sequences are SGHTA and FQGTGA. Here the CDR3 reads CASSHPPGTGVTYEQYF. The CDR3 region has the DNA TGTGCCAGCAGCCACCCCCCCGGGACAGGGGTAACCTACGAGCAGTACTTC.

The CDR3 is CASSIQGLSEAFF. The CDR3, as DNA: TGTGCCAGCAGCATACAGGGACTGAGTGAAGCTTTCTTT. The J gene is TRBJ1-1, the V gene TRBV6-2 or TRBV6-3; D is perhaps TRBD1 (6 bases). V was pared by 6 bases and J by 7 bases, with 15 bases between. Germline-derived CDR1 and CDR2 are MNHEY and SVGEGT. CDR3 length: 13 residues.

This chain links TRBV28 with TRBJ1-5; 9 nucleotides align to TRBD1. Per the germline V gene, CDR1 is MDHEN and CDR2 is SYDVKM. With 7 bases clipped from V and 0 bases from J, the junction kept 10 bases outside the gene matches. The CDR3 has 17 amino acids. The CDR3 bases are TGTGCCAGCACCGACAGGGGGGTGGCACCTAGCAATCAGCCCCAGCATTTT. Amino acid sequence: CASTDRGVAPSNQPQHF.